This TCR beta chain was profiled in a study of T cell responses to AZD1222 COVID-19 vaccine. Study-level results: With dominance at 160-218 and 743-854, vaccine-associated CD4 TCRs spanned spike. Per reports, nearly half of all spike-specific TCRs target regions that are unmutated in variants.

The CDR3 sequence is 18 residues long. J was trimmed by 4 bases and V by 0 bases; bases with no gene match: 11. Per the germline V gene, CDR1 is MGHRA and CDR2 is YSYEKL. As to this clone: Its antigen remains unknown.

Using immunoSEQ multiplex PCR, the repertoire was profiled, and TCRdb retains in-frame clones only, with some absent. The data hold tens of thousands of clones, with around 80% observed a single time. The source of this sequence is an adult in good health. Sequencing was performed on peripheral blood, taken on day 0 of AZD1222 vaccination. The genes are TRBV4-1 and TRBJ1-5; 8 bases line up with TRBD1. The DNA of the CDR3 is TGCGCCAGCAGCCAAGAAATTCTGGGGACAGGAATGAATCAGCCCCAGCATTTT. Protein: CASSQEILGTGMNQPQHF.